This TCR beta chain stems from a study of T cells in Graves' hyperthyroidism and ophthalmopathy. Amplified TCR beta CDR3 regions came from RNA transcripts. TCR CDR3 regions were first amplified by RT-PCR with HTBI primers. TCRdb ran MiXCR on the multiplex PCR reads and lists one entry per CDR3 protein. The repertoire holds 490,000 or so distinct CDR3 sequences, with 16% as singletons. Only a few counts were recorded for this clonotype. The CDR3 totals 16 residues. CDR1 and CDR2 (germline): SGHDN, FVKESK. The V end was cut by 5 bases, the J end by 6 bases, with 19 bases between. The sample comprised blood. This receptor was taken from a woman aged 25 to 39 with Graves' ophthalmopathy. This chain connects TRBV14 to TRBJ2-2; D unresolved. The CDR3 nucleotides read TGTGCCAGCAGCAAGAAAAGCGTTCGACTCTCCGGGGAGCTGTTTTTT. Protein: CASSKKSVRLSGELFF.